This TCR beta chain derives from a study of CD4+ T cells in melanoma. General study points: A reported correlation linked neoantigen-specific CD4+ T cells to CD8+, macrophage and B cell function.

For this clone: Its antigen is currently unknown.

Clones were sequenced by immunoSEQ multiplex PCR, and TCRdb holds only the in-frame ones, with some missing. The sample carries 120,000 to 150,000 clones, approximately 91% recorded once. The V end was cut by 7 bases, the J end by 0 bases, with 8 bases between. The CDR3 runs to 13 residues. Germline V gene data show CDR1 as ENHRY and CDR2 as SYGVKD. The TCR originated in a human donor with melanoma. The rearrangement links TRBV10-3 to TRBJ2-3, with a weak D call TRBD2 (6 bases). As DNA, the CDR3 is TGTGCCATCAAGGAGGGGAGCACAGATACGCAGTATTTT. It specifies CAIKEGSTDTQYF.